Each of the 19 T cell receptor beta chains below was sequenced from the same sample in a study of T cell repertoires in cytomegalovirus infection. In TCRdb, the reads were re-called with MiXCR into one record per CDR3 protein. Of about 130,000 distinct CDR3 sequences in the sample, approximately 8.8% are singletons; the top ten hold around a tenth. The sequencing input was PBMCs. The source is a human donor in good health (CMV status not recorded). Some clones in this sample may be carry-over from other donors' samples.

V usage is TRBV28 and J usage is TRBJ2-2, with D perhaps TRBD1 (5 bases). V lost 3 bases and J lost 8, with 7 bases in between. Germline assignment: CDR1 MDHEN and CDR2 SYDVKM. This CDR3 has 12 amino acids. The CDR3 coding sequence is TGTGCCAGCAGTTTCCAGGGAGGGGAGCTGTTTTTT. This codes for CASSFQGGELFF.

This clonotype has at least ten counts. The V gene is TRBV10-3, the J gene TRBJ1-6; TRBD1 matches at 8 bases. This CDR3 spans 16 amino acids. CDR1 and CDR2 from the germline V gene are ENHRY and SYGVKD. The V segment lost 6 bases and the J segment 0 bases; nucleotides outside the gene matches: 4. CDR3 nucleotide sequence: TGTGCCATCAGCATGGACAGGGTCTCCTATAATTCACCCCTCCACTTT. It specifies CAISMDRVSYNSPLHF.

This clonotype was picked up many times. V gene TRBV12-3 or TRBV12-4 combines with J gene TRBJ2-7, with 7 bases lining up with TRBD2. Germline trimming cut 3 bases from V and 5 bases from J; bases unmatched to any gene: 7. The CDR3 loop spans 14 amino acids. Here the CDR3 DNA reads TGTGCCAGCAGTTTGAGCGGGGTAGGGGACGAGCAGTACTTC. Its translation: CASSLSGVGDEQYF.

This clonotype has a count of ten or more. The chain has TRBV29-1 and TRBJ1-3, with 12 bases aligning to TRBD1. Germline trimming cut 7 bases from V and 4 bases from J; bases unmatched to any gene: 11. This CDR3 spans 16 amino acids. Germline CDR1 and CDR2: SQVTM and ANQGSEA. CDR3 loop: CSAHTGTGGFGNTIYF. CDR3 DNA sequence: TGCAGCGCCCACACCGGGACAGGGGGCTTCGGAAACACCATATATTTT.

This clonotype has ten or more counts. CDR3 region: CASLRGQGDTEAFF. CDR3 DNA sequence: TGTGCCAGCCTAAGGGGGCAGGGAGACACTGAAGCTTTCTTT. The V call is TRBV6-5, the J call TRBJ1-1, with TRBD1 matching 7 bases. Germline V gene data show CDR1 as MNHEY and CDR2 as SVGAGI. J gave up 3 bases and V 8 bases, and 9 bases lay outside the gene matches. CDR3 length equals 14 residues.

This clonotype has a handful of counts. The chain recombines TRBV19 with TRBJ2-5; D is tentatively TRBD1 or TRBD2 (6 bases each). The ends were cut back, 3 bases at V and 5 bases at J, with 10 bases in the middle. Germline V gene data show CDR1 as LNHDA and CDR2 as SQIVND (reference sequence). The CDR3 length is 13 residues. The chain's CDR3 is CASSMDSGETQYF. CDR3 DNA: TGTGCCAGTAGTATGGACAGCGGGGAGACCCAGTACTTC.

At least ten counts were recorded for this clonotype. V is TRBV6-4 and J is TRBJ2-1; TRBD2 agrees at 10 bases. Germline values: CDR1 MRHNA, CDR2 SNTAGT. The CDR3 length is 16 residues. The V gene end was trimmed by 4 bases and the J gene end by 3 bases; junction bases not matched to a gene: 6. CDR3 nucleotides: TGTGCCAGCAGTGCGGCTAGCGGGGGAATCTACAATGAGCAGTTCTTC. Protein sequence: CASSAASGGIYNEQFF.

In this sample, this clonotype turned up many times. The chain employs TRBV10-3 and TRBJ2-5, with 11 bases lining up with TRBD1. Germline V gene data show CDR1 as ENHRY and CDR2 as SYGVKD. The junction had 4 bases not matched to a gene; V was cut back by 6 bases and J by 4 bases. This CDR3 spans 14 amino acids. Written as DNA, the CDR3 is TGTGCCATCAGGGACAGGGGGCTCGGAGAGACCCAGTACTTC. Amino acids: CAIRDRGLGETQYF.

This clonotype came up many times. The chain employs TRBV2 and TRBJ2-2, with D uncertain. CDR3 length: 10 amino acids. CDR1 is SNHLY, CDR2 FYNNEI, per germline. The germline V and J ends were trimmed by 6 bases and 7 bases, with 3 bases remaining between them. CDR3 sequence reads: CASRDGELFF. DNA of the CDR3: TGTGCCAGCAGGGACGGGGAGCTGTTTTTT.

This clonotype was seen at least ten times. The rearrangement links TRBV7-9 to TRBJ2-7; D perhaps matches TRBD1 (5 bases). The CDR3 runs 15 residues. Trimming took off 1 base at V and 0 bases at J, with 10 bases between the two ends. The germline gives CDR1 SEHNR, CDR2 FQNEAQ (reference sequence). The CDR3 coding sequence is TGTGCCAGCAGCTTAGAGGGGCAGTACTCCTACGAGCAGTACTTC. This codes for CASSLEGQYSYEQYF.

This clonotype has a handful of counts. The DNA for the CDR3 is TGTGCCAGCAGCTTAGAAATAGAAAGCAATGAGCAGTTCTTC. Translating it yields CASSLEIESNEQFF. This chain joins TRBV7-9 and TRBJ2-1, with no clear D. The V gene lost 1 base and the J gene lost 6 bases, with 10 bases spanning the gap. CDR1 is SEHNR and CDR2 is FQNEAQ in the germline V gene (reference sequence). The CDR3 loop spans 14 amino acids. Filled out from reference TRBV7-9 and TRBJ2-1, the complete variable domain reads DTGVSQNPRHKITKRGQNVTFRCDPISEHNRLYWYRQTLGQGPEFLTYFQNEAQLEKSRLLSDRFSAERPKGSFSTLEIQRTEQGDSAMYLCASSLEIESNEQFFGPGTRLTVL.

The sample holds many counts of this clonotype. This chain joins TRBV4-2 and TRBJ1-1; D call uncertain. The CDR3 spans 14 residues. V gave up 5 bases and J gave up 1 base, with 11 bases separating them. The germline gives CDR1 LGHNA, CDR2 YNFKEQ. Written as DNA, the CDR3 is TGTGCCAGCAGCACTCCGACGGAGAACACTGAAGCTTTCTTT. Residues: CASSTPTENTEAFF.

This clonotype has just a few counts. The chain is built from TRBV18 and TRBJ1-5; the D gene is possibly TRBD1 (6 bases). V dropped 4 bases and J dropped 7 bases, with 14 bases sitting between them. Germline CDR1 and CDR2: KGHSH and LQKENI. This CDR3 is 14 amino acids long. CDR3 sequence: CASSLQGLGQPQHF. The CDR3 nucleotides are TGTGCCAGCTCACTACAGGGATTGGGGCAGCCCCAGCATTTT. The variable domain in full, completed from reference TRBV18 and TRBJ1-5, reads NAGVMQNPRHLVRRRGQEARLRCSPMKGHSHVYWYRQLPEEGLKFMVYLQKENIIDESGMPKERFSAEFPKEGPSILRIQQVVRGDSAAYFCASSLQGLGQPQHFGDGTRLSIL.

The J gene is TRBJ2-1, the V gene TRBV2; D possibly uses TRBD1 or TRBD2 (5 bases each). Trimming left V 4 bases short and J 5 bases short, with 15 bases between. The CDR3 covers 15 residues. Germline V CDR1 and CDR2: SNHLY, FYNNEI. CDR3 bases: TGTGCCAGCAGTGGTCAACCTGGGGGACACAATGAGCAGTTCTTC. Translation gives CASSGQPGGHNEQFF.

This clonotype was recorded many times. V and J are TRBV28 and TRBJ2-5; TRBD1 aligns across 12 bases. V was pared by 5 bases and J by 5 bases, with 9 bases of the junction left unmatched. The CDR3 sequence is 16 residues long. Germline V gives CDR1 MDHEN, CDR2 SYDVKM. The CDR3 loop reads CASSDPGTGGRETQYF. CDR3 nucleotide sequence: TGTGCCAGCAGTGACCCCGGGACAGGGGGCCGTGAGACCCAGTACTTC.

About this clonotype: A read error may be the cause here, since a much bigger clone is one base away. The rearrangement joins TRBV2 to TRBJ2-1, with D unclear. Germline V gene lookup returns CDR1 SNHLY and CDR2 FYNNEI. This CDR3 comprises 11 residues. The CDR3 is CANSPSDEQFF. The DNA for the CDR3 is TGTGCCAACAGTCCTTCGGATGAGCAGTTCTTC.

V gene TRBV5-6 combines with J gene TRBJ2-1; maybe TRBD1 (6 bases). The CDR3 consists of 13 residues. Between the trimmed V and J ends, which lost 4 bases and 5 bases, there was a span of 10 bases. Germline values: CDR1 SGHDT, CDR2 YYEEEE. In DNA form, the CDR3 reads TGTGCCAGCAGCACAGACAGGAACAATGAGCAGTTCTTC. As protein: CASSTDRNNEQFF.

This clonotype came up a few times. The chain combines TRBV29-1 with TRBJ2-3; D gene unclear. Trimming took 2 bases from V and 4 from J, leaving 7 bases between them. The CDR3 spans 12 residues. The germline gives CDR1 SQVTM, CDR2 ANQGSEA. The CDR3 nucleotides read TGCAGCGTTGAACCAGGACCAGATACGCAGTATTTT. It yields the protein CSVEPGPDTQYF.

The V call is TRBV19, the J call TRBJ1-5, with D uncertain. The CDR3 totals 13 residues. CDR1 LNHDA and CDR2 SQIVND come from the germline V gene (reference sequence). Trimming cost V 5 bases and J 7 bases, with 12 bases left between them. CDR3 protein: CASSSLESQPQHF. The CDR3 DNA reads as TGTGCCAGTAGTTCCCTCGAAAGCCAGCCCCAGCATTTT. Full variable domain (remainder filled in from reference TRBV19 and TRBJ1-5): DGGITQSPKYLFRKEGQNVTLSCEQNLNHDAMYWYRQDPGQGLRLIYYSQIVNDFQKGDIAEGYSVSREKKESFPLTVTSAQKNPTAFYLCASSSLESQPQHFGDGTRLSIL.